A single sample gave rise to the 2 T cell receptor beta chains below, sequenced in a study of blood T cell repertoires in COVID-19. Method: immunoSEQ multiplex PCR; TCRdb's copy keeps in-frame clones and lacks some. The sample carries fewer than 350,000 clones, roughly 90% recorded once. The sequencing sample was made of peripheral blood. These receptors originate from a woman in her sixties or seventies with COVID-19, enrolled during active disease.

This clone has a single count. This chain connects TRBV5-4 to TRBJ2-1, with 9 nucleotides matching TRBD1. Germline CDR1 is SGHNT and CDR2 is YYREEE (reference sequence). The V segment lost 4 bases and the J segment 6 bases; nucleotides outside the gene matches: 5. This CDR3 is 14 amino acids long. CDR3 DNA sequence: TGTGCCAGCAGCCCCGGGACAGGGTTCAATGAGCAGTTCTTC. It translates to CASSPGTGFNEQFF.

This clone was counted ten times or more. Within the sample, other DNA sequences also encode this same CDR3. V usage is TRBV4-1 and J usage is TRBJ1-2; 8 bases match TRBD1. V dropped 4 bases and J dropped 5; count of bases not matched to a gene: 9. This CDR3 region has 15 residues. Germline CDR1 is MGHRA and CDR2 is YSYEKL. The CDR3 sequence is CASSPLDREGYGYTF. DNA of the CDR3: TGCGCCAGCAGCCCCTTGGACAGGGAAGGGTATGGCTACACCTTC.